A single TCR beta chain is shown here with its context. V gave up 6 bases and J gave up 0 bases, with 8 bases separating them. From germline, CDR1 is DFQATT and CDR2 SNEGSKA (reference sequence). This CDR3 is built from 12 residues. The data were taken from a study of T cells after yellow fever vaccination. MiXCR, applied by TCRdb to the 5' RACE reads, yields one record per CDR3 protein. The profile shows a few hundred thousand distinct CDR3 sequences, under 15% of them singletons. The clonotype was recovered from a man aged 18-30 years who received the YFV17D yellow fever vaccine. The source material was CD4+ T cells sorted from PBMCs, sampled 15 days after the yellow fever booster vaccination. This rearrangement joins TRBV20-1 to TRBJ2-5; D unclear. CDR3 protein: CSAQKDQETQYF. CDR3 coding DNA: TGCAGTGCCCAGAAGGACCAAGAGACCCAGTACTTC.